These T cell receptor beta chains were read from a single sample in a study of T cells after yellow fever vaccination. Using its own MiXCR run on the 5' RACE reads, TCRdb lists one record per CDR3 protein. The table lists 200,000 to 250,000 distinct CDR3 sequences, less than 3.5% of them singletons, with 3.2% in the top ten. Sequenced here: CD4+ T cells sorted from PBMCs, sampled 10 days after the yellow fever booster vaccination. These TCRs come from a man aged 18 to 35 who received the YFV17D yellow fever vaccine. Both conserved end residues are part of each CDR3. D genes are given only for firm matches. The size field is filled for only some rows; it gives once, few, many or a size class.

D gene,J gene,V gene,clone size,CDR3 protein,CDR3 DNA
-,TRBJ2-5,TRBV14,many,CASSAGQETQYF,TGTGCCAGCAGTGCGGGGCAAGAGACCCAGTACTTC
TRBD2,TRBJ2-5,TRBV4-3,many,CASSQDIPTSGAETQYF,TGCGCCAGCAGCCAAGATATCCCGACTAGCGGGGCAGAGACCCAGTACTTC
-,TRBJ2-6,TRBV6-5,many,CASSYSGLFSGANVLTF,TGTGCCAGCAGTTACTCGGGACTGTTCTCTGGGGCCAACGTCCTGACTTTC
-,TRBJ1-5,TRBV5-5,many,CASSLAGGGSQPQHF,TGTGCCAGCAGCTTGGCCGGTGGGGGGTCACAGCCCCAGCATTTT
-,TRBJ1-2,TRBV7-6,many,CASSSGLDYGYTF,TGTGCCAGCAGCTCGGGGTTGGACTATGGCTACACCTTC
-,TRBJ2-3,TRBV10-1,many,CASSLYMAGTDTQYF,TGCGCCAGCAGCTTATACATGGCCGGCACAGATACGCAGTATTTT
-,TRBJ1-1,TRBV12-3/TRBV12-4,-,CASTPEGEAFF,TGTGCCAGCACGCCCGAGGGCGAAGCTTTCTTT
-,TRBJ2-2,TRBV15,few,CATSRSGQGMRELFF,TGTGCCACCAGCAGATCGGGACAAGGCATGAGGGAGCTGTTTTTT
-,TRBJ2-3,TRBV6-5,-,CASSPSSWTTSTDTQYF,TGTGCCAGCAGTCCTTCATCATGGACCACTAGCACAGATACGCAGTATTTT
-,TRBJ1-1,TRBV5-1,-,CASGAYRATEAFF,TGCGCCAGCGGGGCCTACAGGGCCACTGAAGCTTTCTTT
-,TRBJ2-3,TRBV6-1,-,CASSAPPEGQTRTDTQYF,TGTGCCAGCAGTGCCCCCCCCGAAGGACAGACTCGCACAGATACGCAGTATTTT
-,TRBJ2-5,TRBV7-2,many,CASSFGFGQLVFQYF,TGTGCCAGCAGCTTTGGGTTCGGACAGTTGGTTTTCCAGTACTTC
-,TRBJ1-1,TRBV18,few,CASSPATGSTEAFF,TGTGCCAGCTCACCAGCCACAGGGTCCACTGAAGCTTTCTTT
-,TRBJ1-3,TRBV4-1,-,CASSQDGGRSSGNTIYF,TGCGCCAGCAGCCAAGATGGAGGCAGGTCCTCTGGAAACACCATATATTTT
TRBD2,TRBJ2-1,TRBV10-3,many,CALRHSGGDNEQFF,TGTGCGCTTCGTCACAGCGGGGGGGACAATGAGCAGTTCTTC
-,TRBJ1-1,TRBV5-5,many,CASSLALGEAFF,TGTGCCAGCAGCTTGGCCCTGGGGGAAGCTTTCTTT
-,TRBJ1-1,TRBV6-6,many,CASTSVAATEAFF,TGTGCCAGCACTTCGGTCGCCGCCACTGAAGCTTTCTTT
-,TRBJ1-2,TRBV6-5,-,CASSYVRQGLLYGYTF,TGTGCCAGCAGTTACGTGCGGCAGGGCCTACTCTATGGCTACACCTTC
TRBD2,TRBJ2-5,TRBV10-3,many,CAISTSGGALETQYF,TGTGCCATCAGTACTAGCGGGGGGGCCTTGGAGACCCAGTACTTC
TRBD1,TRBJ2-3,TRBV5-1,-,CASSYTGVSTDTQYF,TGCGCCAGCAGCTACACAGGGGTTAGCACAGATACGCAGTATTTT
-,TRBJ1-1,TRBV5-1,many,CASSYFGEVGTEAFF,TGCGCCAGCAGCTATTTCGGGGAGGTGGGCACTGAAGCTTTCTTT
-,TRBJ1-3,TRBV28,many,CASSLAGAQGNTIYF,TGTGCCAGCAGTTTAGCAGGGGCTCAAGGAAACACCATATATTTT
-,TRBJ2-5,TRBV4-3,many,CASSQERGNPETQYF,TGCGCCAGCAGCCAAGAGAGGGGGAACCCGGAGACCCAGTACTTC
TRBD1,TRBJ1-2,TRBV24-1,many,CATSAWTGSDYGYTF,TGTGCCACCAGTGCCTGGACAGGGTCCGACTATGGCTACACCTTC
TRBD2,TRBJ2-7,TRBV5-1,few,CASRNGTSGGYEQYF,TGCGCCAGCAGAAACGGGACTAGCGGGGGCTACGAGCAGTACTTC
TRBD1,TRBJ1-2,TRBV20-1,few,CSILQGYGYTF,TGCAGTATTTTACAGGGGTATGGCTACACCTTC
-,TRBJ1-2,TRBV29-1,many,CSVGERAGDYGYTF,TGCAGCGTTGGGGAAAGGGCTGGTGACTATGGCTACACCTTC
-,TRBJ1-5,TRBV7-2,many,CASSPYREGQPQHF,TGTGCCAGCAGCCCGTACAGGGAGGGTCAGCCCCAGCATTTT
-,TRBJ2-3,TRBV5-6,many,CASSLGTNTDTQYF,TGTGCCAGCAGCTTGGGAACGAACACAGATACGCAGTATTTT
-,TRBJ1-5,TRBV19,-,CASSPGPQIRPQHF,TGTGCCAGTAGTCCGGGTCCCCAAATTCGGCCCCAGCATTTT
TRBD1,TRBJ2-1,TRBV6-1,many,CASSEESGGYNEQFF,TGTGCCAGCAGTGAAGAGTCAGGGGGCTACAATGAGCAGTTCTTC